This record concerns one TCR beta chain sequence. Antigen specificity is unknown. The data are from a study of cytomegalovirus exposure and HLA in healthy donors. Findings and limits, study-wide: In an earlier analysis, most TCR beta V segments were productive about 90% or about 30% of the time. Being indistinguishable, some V segments were excluded, TRBV6-2 and TRBV6-3 among them. In a later analysis, common viral pathogens appeared linked to several of the most significant clusters. Listed as cytomegalovirus-associated were around 160 TCR beta chains.

Germline-derived CDR1 and CDR2 are SGHNT and YYREEE (reference sequence). The length of the CDR3 is 13 residues. V lost 0 bases and J 7 bases, leaving 8 bases between the germline ends. The study ran its PCR with 60 Vbeta and 13 Jbeta primers. The protocol was immunoSEQ multiplex PCR, while the TCRdb copy is restricted to in-frame clones and leaves out a portion. The sample consists of under 150,000 clones, roughly three quarters of them appearing once. The chain combines TRBV5-4 with TRBJ2-1; D not resolved. Sequenced sample: PBMCs. This sequence originates from a woman aged 40 to 50 in good health and CMV-seronegative. CDR3 region: CASSLGSENEQFF. In DNA form, the CDR3 reads TGTGCCAGCAGCTTGGGCAGCGAGAATGAGCAGTTCTTC.